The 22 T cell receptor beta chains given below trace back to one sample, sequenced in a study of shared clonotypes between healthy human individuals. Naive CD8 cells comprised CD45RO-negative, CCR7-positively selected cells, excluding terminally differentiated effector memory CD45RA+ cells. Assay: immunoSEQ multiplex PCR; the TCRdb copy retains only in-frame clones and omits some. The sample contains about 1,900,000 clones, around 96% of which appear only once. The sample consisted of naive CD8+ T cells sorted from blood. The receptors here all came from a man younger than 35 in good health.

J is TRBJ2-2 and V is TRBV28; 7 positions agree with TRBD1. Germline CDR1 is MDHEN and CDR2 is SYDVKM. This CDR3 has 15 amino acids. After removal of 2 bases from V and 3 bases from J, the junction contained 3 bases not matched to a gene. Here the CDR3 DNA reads TGTGCCAGCAGTTTAGAGGGGGCATACACCGGGGAGCTGTTTTTT. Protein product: CASSLEGAYTGELFF.

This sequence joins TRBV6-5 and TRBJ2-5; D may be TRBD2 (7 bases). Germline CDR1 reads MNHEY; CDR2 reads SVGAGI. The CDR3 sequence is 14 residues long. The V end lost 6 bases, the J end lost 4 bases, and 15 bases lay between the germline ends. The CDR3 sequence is CASRPGGWGETQYF. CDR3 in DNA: TGTGCCAGCAGGCCGGGGGGCTGGGGAGAGACCCAGTACTTC.

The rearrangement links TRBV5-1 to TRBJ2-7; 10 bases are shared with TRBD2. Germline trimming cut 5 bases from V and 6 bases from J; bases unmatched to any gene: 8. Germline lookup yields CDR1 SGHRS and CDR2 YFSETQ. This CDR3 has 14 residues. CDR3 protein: CASSPEGTSAEQYF. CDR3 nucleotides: TGCGCCAGCAGTCCGGAGGGGACTAGCGCCGAGCAGTACTTC.

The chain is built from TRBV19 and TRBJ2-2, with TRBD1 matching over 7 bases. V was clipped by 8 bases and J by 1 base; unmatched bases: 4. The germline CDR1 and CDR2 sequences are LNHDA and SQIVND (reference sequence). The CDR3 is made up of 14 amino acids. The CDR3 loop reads CASQGTVNTGELFF. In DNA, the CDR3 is TGTGCCAGTCAAGGGACAGTGAACACCGGGGAGCTGTTTTTT.

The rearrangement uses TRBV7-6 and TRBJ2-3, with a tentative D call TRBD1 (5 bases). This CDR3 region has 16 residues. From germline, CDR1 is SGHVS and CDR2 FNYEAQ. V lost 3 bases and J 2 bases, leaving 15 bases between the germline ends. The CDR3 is CASSFSHRSHTDTQYF. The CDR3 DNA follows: TGTGCCAGCAGCTTCTCTCACAGGAGCCACACAGATACGCAGTATTTT.

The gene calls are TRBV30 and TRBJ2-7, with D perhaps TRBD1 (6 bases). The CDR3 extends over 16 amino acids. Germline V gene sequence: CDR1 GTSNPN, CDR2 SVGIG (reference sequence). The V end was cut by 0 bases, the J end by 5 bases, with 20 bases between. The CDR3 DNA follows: TGTGCCTGGAGTGTATGGGTGTTGGGGTCAGGGGACGAGCAGTACTTC. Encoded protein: CAWSVWVLGSGDEQYF.

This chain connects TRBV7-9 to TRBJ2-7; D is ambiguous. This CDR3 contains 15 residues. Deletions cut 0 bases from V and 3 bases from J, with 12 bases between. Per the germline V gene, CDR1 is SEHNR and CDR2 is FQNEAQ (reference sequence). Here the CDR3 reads CASSLAQENSYEQYF. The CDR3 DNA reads TGTGCCAGCAGCTTAGCCCAGGAGAATAGCTACGAGCAGTACTTC.

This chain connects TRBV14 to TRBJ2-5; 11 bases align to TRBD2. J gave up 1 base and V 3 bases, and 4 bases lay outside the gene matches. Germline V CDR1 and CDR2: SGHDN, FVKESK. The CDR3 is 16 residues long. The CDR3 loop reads CASSHLAGGLQETQYF. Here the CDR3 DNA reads TGTGCCAGCAGCCACCTAGCGGGGGGCCTCCAAGAGACCCAGTACTTC.

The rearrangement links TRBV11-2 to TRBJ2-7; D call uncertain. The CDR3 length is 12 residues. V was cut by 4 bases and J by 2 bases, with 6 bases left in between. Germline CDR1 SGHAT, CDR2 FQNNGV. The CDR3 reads CASSSFAYEQYF. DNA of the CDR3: TGTGCCAGCAGCTCATTCGCCTACGAGCAGTACTTC.

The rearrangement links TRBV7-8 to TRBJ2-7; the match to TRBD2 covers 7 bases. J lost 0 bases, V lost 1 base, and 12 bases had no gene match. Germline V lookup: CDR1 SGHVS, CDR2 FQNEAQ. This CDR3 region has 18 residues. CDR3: CASSLEGAPGGGSYEQYF. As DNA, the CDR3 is TGTGCCAGCAGCTTAGAGGGAGCGCCGGGGGGAGGCTCCTACGAGCAGTACTTC.

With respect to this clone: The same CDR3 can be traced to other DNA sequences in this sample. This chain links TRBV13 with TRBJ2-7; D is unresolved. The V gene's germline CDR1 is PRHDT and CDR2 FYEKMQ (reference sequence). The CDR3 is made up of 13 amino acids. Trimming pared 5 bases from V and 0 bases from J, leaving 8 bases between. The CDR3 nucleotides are TGTGCCAGCAGCCCCCTCAACTCCTACGAGCAGTACTTC. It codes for CASSPLNSYEQYF.

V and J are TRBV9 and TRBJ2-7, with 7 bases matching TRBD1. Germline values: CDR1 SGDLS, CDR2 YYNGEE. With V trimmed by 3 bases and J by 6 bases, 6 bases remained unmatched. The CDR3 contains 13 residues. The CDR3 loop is CASSAFSGGEQYF. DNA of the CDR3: TGTGCCAGCAGCGCCTTCTCAGGGGGCGAGCAGTACTTC.

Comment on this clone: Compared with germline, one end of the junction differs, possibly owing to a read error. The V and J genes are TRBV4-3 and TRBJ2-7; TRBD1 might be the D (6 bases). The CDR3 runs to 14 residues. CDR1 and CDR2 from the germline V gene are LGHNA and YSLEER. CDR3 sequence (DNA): TGCGCCAGCAGCCAACTAGGACAGAGCTACGGGCAGTACTTC. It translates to CASSQLGQSYGQYF.

In DNA form, the CDR3 reads TGTGCCAGCAGCTTACACCCCGCCGGGGCCTACGAGCAGTACTTC. Its protein is CASSLHPAGAYEQYF. The J gene is TRBJ2-7, the V gene TRBV7-3, with D perhaps TRBD2 (5 bases). The germline gives CDR1 SGHTA, CDR2 FQGTGA. The V gene lost 2 bases and the J gene lost 2 bases, with 13 bases spanning the gap. This CDR3 contains 15 residues.

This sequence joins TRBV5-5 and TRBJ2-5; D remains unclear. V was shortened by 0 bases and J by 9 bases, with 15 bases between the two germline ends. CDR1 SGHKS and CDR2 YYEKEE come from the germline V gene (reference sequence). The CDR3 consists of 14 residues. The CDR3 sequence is CASSLVRFDPSQYF. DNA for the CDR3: TGTGCCAGCAGCTTGGTTCGGTTTGACCCGTCCCAGTACTTC.

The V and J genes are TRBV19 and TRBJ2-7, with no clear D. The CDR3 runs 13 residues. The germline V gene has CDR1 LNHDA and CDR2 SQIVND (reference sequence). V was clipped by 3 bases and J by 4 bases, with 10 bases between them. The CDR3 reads CASSIRPEYEQYF. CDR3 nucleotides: TGTGCCAGTAGTATTAGGCCGGAGTACGAGCAGTACTTC.

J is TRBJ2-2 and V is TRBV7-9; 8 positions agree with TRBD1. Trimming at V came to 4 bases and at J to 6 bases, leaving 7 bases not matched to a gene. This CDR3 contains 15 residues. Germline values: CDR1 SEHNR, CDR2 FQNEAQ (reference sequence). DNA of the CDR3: TGTGCCAGCAGCTCACACCGGGACAGGTCCGGGGAGCTGTTTTTT. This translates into CASSSHRDRSGELFF. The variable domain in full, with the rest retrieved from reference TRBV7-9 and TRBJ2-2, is DTGVSQNPRHKITKRGQNVTFRCDPISEHNRLYWYRQTLGQGPEFLTYFQNEAQLEKSRLLSDRFSAERPKGSFSTLEIQRTEQGDSAMYLCASSSHRDRSGELFFGEGSRLTVL.

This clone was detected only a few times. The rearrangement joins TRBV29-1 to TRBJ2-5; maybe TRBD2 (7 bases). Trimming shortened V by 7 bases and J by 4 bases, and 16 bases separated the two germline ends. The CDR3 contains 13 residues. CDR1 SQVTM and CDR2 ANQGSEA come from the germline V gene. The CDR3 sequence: CSAVGGLGETQYF. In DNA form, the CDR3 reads TGCAGCGCCGTGGGGGGGCTAGGAGAGACCCAGTACTTC. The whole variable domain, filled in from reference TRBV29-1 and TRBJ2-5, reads SAVISQKPSRDICQRGTSLTIQCQVDSQVTMMFWYRQQPGQSLTLIATANQGSEATYESGFVIDKFPISRPNLTFSTLTVSNMSPEDSSIYLCSAVGGLGETQYFGPGTRLLVL.

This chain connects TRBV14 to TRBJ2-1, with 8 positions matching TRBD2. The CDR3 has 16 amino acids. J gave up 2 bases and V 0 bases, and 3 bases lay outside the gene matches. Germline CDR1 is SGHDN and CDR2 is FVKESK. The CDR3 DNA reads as TGTGCCAGCAGCCAAGATTCCGGGAGGGCCTACAATGAGCAGTTCTTC. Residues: CASSQDSGRAYNEQFF.

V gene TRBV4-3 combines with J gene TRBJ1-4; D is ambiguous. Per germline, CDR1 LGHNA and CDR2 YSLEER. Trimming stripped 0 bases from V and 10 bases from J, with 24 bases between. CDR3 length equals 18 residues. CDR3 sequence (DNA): TGCGCCAGCAGCCAAGAAGGATTAGGGAGCCAAATAGGTGGAAAACTGTTTTTT. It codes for CASSQEGLGSQIGGKLFF.

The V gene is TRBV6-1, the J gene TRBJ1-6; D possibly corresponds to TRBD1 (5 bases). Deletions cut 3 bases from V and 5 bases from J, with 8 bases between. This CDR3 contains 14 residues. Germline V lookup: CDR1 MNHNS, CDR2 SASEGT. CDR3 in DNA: TGTGCCAGCAGTGAGTGGGGCGATAATTCACCCCTCCACTTT. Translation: CASSEWGDNSPLHF.

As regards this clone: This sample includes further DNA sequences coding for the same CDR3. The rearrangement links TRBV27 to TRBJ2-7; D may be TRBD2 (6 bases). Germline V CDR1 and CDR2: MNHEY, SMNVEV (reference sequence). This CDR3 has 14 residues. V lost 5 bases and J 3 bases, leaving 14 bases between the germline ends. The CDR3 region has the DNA TGTGCCAGCAGTCCCCGGGGAGGACTCTACGAGCAGTACTTC. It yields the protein CASSPRGGLYEQYF.